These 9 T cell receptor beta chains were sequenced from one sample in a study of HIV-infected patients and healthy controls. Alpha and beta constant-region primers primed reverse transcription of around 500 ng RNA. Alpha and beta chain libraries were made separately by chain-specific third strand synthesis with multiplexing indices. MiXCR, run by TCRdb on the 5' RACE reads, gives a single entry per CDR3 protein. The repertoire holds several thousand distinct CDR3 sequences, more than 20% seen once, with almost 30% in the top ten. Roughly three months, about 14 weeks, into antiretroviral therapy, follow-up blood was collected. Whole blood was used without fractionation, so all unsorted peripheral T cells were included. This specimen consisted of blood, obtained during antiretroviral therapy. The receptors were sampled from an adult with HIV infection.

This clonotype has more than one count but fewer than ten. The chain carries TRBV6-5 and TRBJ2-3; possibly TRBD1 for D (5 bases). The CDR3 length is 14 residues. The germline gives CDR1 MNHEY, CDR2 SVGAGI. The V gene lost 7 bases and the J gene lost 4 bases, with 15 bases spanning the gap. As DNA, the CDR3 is TGTGCCAGCACTTCCAGGGAAAGTGCAGATACGCAGTATTTT. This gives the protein CASTSRESADTQYF.

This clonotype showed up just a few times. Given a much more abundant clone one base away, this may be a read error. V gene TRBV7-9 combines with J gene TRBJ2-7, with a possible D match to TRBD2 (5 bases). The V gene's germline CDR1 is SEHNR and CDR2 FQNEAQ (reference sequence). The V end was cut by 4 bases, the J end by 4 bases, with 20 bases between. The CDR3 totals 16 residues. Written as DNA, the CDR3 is TGTGCCAGCAGCTCCACCCCCACGGTAGCGCCTTACGAGCAGTACTTC. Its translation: CASSSTPTVAPYEQYF.

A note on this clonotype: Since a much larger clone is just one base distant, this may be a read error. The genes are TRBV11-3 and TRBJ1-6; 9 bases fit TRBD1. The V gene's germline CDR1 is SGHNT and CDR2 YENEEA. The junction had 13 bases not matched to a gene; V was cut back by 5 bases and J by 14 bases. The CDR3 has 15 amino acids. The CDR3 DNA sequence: TGTGCCAGCAGCCGTGAAGGGACAGGGAGTGGTGCCCTCCACTTT. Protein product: CASSREGTGSGALHF.

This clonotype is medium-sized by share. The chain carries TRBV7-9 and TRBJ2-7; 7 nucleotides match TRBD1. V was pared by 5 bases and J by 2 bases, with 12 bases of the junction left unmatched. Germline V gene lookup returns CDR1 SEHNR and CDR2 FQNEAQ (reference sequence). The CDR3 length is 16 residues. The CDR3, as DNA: TGTGCCAGCAGCACATCTGACAGGGCAAATCCCTACGAGCAGTACTTC. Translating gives CASSTSDRANPYEQYF. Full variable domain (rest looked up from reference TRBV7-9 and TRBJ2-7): DTGVSQNPRHKITKRGQNVTFRCDPISEHNRLYWYRQTLGQGPEFLTYFQNEAQLEKSRLLSDRFSAERPKGSFSTLEIQRTEQGDSAMYLCASSTSDRANPYEQYFGPGTRLTVT.

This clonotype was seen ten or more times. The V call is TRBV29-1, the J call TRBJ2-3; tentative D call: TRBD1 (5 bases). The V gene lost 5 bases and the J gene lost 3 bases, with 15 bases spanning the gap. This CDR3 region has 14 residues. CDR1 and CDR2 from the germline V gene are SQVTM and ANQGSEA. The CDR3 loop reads CSVYSDKPTDTQYF. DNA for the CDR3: TGCAGCGTTTACTCGGACAAACCGACAGATACGCAGTATTTT.

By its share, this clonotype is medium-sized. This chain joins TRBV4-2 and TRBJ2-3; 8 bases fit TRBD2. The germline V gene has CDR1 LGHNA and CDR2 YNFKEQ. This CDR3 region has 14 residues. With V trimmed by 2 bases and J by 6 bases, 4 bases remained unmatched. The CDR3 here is CASSQPGLVDTQYF. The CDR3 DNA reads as TGTGCCAGCAGCCAACCGGGACTAGTGGATACGCAGTATTTT.

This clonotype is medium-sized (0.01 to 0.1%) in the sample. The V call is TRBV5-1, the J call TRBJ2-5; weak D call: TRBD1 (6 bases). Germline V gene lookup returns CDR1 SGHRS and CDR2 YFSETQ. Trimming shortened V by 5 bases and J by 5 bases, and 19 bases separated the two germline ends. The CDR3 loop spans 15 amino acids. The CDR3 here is CASRESGGMEETQYF. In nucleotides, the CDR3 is TGCGCCAGCAGGGAAAGTGGGGGCATGGAGGAGACCCAGTACTTC.

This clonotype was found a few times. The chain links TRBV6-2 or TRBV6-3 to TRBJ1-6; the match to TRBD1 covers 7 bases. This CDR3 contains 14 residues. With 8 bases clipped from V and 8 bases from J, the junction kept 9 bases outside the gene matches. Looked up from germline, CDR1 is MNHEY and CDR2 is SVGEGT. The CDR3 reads CASDTDQGDSPLHF. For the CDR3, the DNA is TGTGCCAGCGATACGGATCAGGGGGATTCACCCCTCCACTTT.

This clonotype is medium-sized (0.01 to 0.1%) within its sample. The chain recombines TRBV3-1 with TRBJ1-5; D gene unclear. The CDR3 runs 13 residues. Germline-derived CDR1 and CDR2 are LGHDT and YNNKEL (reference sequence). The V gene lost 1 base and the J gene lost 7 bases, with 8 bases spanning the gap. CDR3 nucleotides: TGTGCCAGCAGCCAAGGGATCAACCAGCCCCAGCATTTT. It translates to CASSQGINQPQHF.